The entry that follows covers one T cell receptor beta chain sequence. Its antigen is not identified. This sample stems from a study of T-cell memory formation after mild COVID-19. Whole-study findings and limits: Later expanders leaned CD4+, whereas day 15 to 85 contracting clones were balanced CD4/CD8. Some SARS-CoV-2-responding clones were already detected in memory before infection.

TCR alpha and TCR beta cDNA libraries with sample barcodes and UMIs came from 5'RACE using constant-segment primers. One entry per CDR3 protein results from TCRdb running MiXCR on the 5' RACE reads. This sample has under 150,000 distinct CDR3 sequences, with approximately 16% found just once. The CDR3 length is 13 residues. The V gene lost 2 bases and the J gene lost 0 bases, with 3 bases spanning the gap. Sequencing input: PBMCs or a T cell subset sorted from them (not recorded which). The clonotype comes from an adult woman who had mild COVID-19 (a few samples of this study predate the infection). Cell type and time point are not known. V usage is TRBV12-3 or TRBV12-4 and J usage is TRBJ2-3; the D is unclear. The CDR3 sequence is CASSLHSTDTQYF. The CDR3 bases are TGTGCCAGCAGTTTACACAGCACAGATACGCAGTATTTT.